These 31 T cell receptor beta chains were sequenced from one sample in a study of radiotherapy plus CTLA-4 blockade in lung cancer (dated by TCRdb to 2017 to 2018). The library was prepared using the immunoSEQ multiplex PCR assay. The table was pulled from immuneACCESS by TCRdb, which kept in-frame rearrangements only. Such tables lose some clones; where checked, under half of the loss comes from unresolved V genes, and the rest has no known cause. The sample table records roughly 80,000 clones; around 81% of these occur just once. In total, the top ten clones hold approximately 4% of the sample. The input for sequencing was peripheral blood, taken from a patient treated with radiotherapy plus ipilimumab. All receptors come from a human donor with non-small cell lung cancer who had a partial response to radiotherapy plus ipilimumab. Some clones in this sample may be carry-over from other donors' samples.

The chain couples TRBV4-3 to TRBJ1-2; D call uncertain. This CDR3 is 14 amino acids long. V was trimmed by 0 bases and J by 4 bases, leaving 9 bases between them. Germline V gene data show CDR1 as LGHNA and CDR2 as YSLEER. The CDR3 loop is CASSQDGRSYGYTF. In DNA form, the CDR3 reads TGCGCCAGCAGCCAAGACGGGAGGTCCTATGGCTACACCTTC.

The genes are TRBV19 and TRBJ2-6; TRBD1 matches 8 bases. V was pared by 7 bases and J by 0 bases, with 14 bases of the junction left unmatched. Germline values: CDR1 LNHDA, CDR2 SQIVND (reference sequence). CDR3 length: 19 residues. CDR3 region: CASTEGTGLWDSGANVLTF. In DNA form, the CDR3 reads TGTGCCAGTACTGAGGGGACAGGACTATGGGACTCTGGGGCCAACGTCCTGACTTTC.

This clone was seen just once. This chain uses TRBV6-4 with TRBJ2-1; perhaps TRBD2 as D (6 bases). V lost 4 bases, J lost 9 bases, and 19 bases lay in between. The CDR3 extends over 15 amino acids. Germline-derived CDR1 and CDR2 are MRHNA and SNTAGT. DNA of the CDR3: TGTGCCAGCAGTGTTTCCGGCGGGGATTTAACTGAGCAGTTCTTC. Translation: CASSVSGGDLTEQFF.

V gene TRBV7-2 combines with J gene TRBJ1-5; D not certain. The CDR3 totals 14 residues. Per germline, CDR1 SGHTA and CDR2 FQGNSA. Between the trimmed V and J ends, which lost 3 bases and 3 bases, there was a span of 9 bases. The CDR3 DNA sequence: TGTGCCAGCAGCTTTGTGGCAGACAATCAGCCCCAGCATTTT. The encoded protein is CASSFVADNQPQHF.

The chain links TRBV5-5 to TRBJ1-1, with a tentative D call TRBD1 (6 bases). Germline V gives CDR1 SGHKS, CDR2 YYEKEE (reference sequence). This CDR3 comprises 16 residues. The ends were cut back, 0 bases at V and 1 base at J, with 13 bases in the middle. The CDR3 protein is CASSLVFAGANTEAFF. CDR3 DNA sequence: TGTGCCAGCAGCTTGGTTTTCGCAGGGGCGAACACTGAAGCTTTCTTT.

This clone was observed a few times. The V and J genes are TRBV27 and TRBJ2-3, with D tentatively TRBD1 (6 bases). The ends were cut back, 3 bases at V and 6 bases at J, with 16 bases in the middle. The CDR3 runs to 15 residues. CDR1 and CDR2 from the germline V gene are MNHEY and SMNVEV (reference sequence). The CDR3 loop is CASSFWGQGSDTQYF. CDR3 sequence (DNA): TGTGCCAGCAGTTTCTGGGGGCAAGGGTCGGATACGCAGTATTTT.

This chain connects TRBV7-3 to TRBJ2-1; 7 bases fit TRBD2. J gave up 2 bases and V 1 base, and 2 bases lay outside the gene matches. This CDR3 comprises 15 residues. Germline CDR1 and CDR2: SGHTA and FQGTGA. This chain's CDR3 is CASSLRGGTYNEQFF. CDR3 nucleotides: TGTGCCAGCAGCTTAAGGGGGGGGACCTACAATGAGCAGTTCTTC.

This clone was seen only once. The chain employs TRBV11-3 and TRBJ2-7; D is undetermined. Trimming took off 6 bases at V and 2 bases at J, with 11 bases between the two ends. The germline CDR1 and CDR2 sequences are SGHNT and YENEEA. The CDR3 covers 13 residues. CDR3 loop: CASRSTATYEQYF. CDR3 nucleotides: TGTGCCAGCAGGTCAACAGCCACCTACGAGCAGTACTTC.

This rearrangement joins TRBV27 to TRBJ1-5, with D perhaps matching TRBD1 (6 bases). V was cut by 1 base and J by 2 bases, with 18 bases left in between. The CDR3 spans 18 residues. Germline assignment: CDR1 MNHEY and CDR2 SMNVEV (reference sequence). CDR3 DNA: TGTGCCAGCAGTTTATGCCGGGACACCAATTCCTGCAATCAGCCCCAGCATTTT. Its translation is CASSLCRDTNSCNQPQHF.

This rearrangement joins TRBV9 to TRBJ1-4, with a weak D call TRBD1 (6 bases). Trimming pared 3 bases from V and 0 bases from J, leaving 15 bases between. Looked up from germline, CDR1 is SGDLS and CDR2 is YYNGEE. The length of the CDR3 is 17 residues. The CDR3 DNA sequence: TGTGCCAGCAGCGGGGGGCCGGGCAGCCCAACTAATGAAAAACTGTTTTTT. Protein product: CASSGGPGSPTNEKLFF.

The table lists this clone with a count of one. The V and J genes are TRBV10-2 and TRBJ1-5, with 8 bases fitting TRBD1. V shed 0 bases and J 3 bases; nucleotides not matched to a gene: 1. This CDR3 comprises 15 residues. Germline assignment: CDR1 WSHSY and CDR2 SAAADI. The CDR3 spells CASSESDRVNQPQHF. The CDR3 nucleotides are TGCGCCAGCAGTGAGTCGGACAGGGTCAATCAGCCCCAGCATTTT.

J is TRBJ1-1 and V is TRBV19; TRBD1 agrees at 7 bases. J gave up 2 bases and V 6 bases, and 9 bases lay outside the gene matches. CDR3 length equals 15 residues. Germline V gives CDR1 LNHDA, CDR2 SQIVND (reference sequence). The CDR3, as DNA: TGTGCCAGTAGAAAAATTGACAGGGCAAACACTGAAGCTTTCTTT. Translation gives CASRKIDRANTEAFF.

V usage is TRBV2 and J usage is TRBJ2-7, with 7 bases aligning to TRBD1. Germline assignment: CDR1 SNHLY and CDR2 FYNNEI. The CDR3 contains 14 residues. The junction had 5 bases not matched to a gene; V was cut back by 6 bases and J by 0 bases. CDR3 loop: CASRGQSSSYEQYF. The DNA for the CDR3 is TGTGCCAGCAGGGGACAGTCTAGCTCCTACGAGCAGTACTTC.

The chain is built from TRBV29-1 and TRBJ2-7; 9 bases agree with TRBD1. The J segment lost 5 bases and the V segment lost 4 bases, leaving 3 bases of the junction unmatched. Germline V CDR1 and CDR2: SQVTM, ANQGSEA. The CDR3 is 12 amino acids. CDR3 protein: CSVGTGDDEQYF. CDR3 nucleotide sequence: TGCAGCGTTGGGACAGGGGACGACGAGCAGTACTTC.

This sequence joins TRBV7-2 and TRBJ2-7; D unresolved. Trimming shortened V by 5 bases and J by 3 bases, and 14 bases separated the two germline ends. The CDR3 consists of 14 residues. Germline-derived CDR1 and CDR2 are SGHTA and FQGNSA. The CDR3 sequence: CASSPSASRYEQYF. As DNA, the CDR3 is TGTGCCAGCAGCCCGTCGGCTAGTCGCTACGAGCAGTACTTC.

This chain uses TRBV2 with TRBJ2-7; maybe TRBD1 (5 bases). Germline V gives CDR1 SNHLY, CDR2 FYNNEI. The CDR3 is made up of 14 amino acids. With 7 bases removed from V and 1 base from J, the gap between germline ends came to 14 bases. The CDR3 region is CASKGTGASYEQYF. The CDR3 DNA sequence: TGTGCCAGCAAGGGCACAGGAGCATCCTACGAGCAGTACTTC.

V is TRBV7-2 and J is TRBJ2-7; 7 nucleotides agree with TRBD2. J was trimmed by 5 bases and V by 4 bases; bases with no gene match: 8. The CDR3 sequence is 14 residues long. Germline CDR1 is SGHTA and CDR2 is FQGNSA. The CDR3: CASSSIAGSDEQYF. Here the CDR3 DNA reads TGTGCCAGCAGCTCCATAGCGGGCTCGGACGAGCAGTACTTC.

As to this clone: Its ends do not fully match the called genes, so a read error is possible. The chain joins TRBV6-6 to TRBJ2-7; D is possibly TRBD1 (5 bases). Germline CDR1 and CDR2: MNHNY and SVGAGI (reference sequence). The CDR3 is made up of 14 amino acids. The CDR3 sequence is CAIKDSSSSYGQYF. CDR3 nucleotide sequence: TGTGCCATCAAAGACAGCTCAAGCTCCTACGGGCAGTACTTC.

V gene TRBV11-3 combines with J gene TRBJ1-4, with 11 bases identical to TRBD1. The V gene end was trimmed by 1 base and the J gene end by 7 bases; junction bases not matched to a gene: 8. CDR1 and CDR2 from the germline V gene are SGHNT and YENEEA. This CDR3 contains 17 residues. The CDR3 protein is CASSLGHPGQGGEKLFF. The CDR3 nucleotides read TGTGCCAGCAGCTTAGGCCACCCGGGACAGGGGGGTGAAAAACTGTTTTTT.

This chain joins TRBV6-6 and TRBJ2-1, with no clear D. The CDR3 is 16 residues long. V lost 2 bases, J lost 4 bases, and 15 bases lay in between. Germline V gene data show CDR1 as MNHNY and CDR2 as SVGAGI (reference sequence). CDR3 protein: CASSYRRGSLYNEQFF. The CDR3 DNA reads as TGTGCCAGCAGTTACAGGCGAGGCAGCCTTTACAATGAGCAGTTCTTC.

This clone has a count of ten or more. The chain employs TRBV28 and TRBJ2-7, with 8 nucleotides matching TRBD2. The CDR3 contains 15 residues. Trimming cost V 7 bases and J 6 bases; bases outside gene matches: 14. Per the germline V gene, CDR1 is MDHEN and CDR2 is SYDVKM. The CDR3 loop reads CASTVAGGRRAEQYF. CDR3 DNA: TGTGCCAGCACCGTGGCGGGAGGCAGGCGAGCCGAGCAGTACTTC.

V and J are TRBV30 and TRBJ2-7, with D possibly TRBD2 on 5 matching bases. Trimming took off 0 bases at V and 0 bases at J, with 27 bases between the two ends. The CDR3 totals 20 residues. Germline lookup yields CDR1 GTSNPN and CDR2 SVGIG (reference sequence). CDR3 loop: CAWSVLDDSEPFAGSYEQYF. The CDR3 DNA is TGTGCCTGGAGTGTACTCGATGATTCCGAACCGTTCGCGGGCTCCTACGAGCAGTACTTC.

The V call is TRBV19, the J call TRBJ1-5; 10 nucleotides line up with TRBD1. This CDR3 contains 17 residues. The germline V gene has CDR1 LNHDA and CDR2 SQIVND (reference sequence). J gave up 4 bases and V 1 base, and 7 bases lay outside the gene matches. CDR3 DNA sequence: TGTGCCAGTAGTATAGTCCGGGACAGGGGAATGAATCAGCCCCAGCATTTT. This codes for CASSIVRDRGMNQPQHF.

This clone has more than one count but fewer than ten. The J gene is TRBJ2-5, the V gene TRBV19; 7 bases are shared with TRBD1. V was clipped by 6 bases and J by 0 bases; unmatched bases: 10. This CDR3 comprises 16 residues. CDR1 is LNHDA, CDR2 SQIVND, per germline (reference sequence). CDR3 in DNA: TGTGCCAGTAGAAACTCCGGGACAGCTAACCAAGAGACCCAGTACTTC. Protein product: CASRNSGTANQETQYF.

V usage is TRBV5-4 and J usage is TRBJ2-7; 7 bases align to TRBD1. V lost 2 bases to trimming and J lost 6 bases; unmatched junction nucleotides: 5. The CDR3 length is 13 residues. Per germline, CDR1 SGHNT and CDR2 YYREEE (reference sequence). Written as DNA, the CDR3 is TGTGCCAGCAGCTTTGACAGGGCTGGCGAGCAGTACTTC. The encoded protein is CASSFDRAGEQYF.

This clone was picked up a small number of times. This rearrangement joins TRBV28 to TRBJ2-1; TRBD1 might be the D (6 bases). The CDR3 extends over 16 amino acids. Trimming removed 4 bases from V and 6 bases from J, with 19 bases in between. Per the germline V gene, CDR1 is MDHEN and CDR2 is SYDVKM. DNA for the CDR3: TGTGCCAGCAGTTCACCTACAGGGATGAGAGGCAATGAGCAGTTCTTC. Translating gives CASSSPTGMRGNEQFF.

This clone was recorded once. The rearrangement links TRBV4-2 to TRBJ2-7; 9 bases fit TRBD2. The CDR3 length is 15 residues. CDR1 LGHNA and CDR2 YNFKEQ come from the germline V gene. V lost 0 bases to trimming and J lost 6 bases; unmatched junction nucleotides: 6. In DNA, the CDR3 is TGTGCCAGCAGCCAAGAGCCTAGCGGGAACAGCGAGCAGTACTTC. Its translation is CASSQEPSGNSEQYF.

The CDR3 sequence is CASSKQRGNTEAFF. The CDR3 DNA sequence: TGCGCCAGCAGCAAGCAGCGAGGGAACACTGAAGCTTTCTTT. V and J are TRBV10-1 and TRBJ1-1; unclear D gene. The germline V gene encodes CDR1 WNHNN and CDR2 SYGVQD (reference sequence). This CDR3 spans 14 amino acids. V was pared by 6 bases and J by 1 base, with 12 bases between.

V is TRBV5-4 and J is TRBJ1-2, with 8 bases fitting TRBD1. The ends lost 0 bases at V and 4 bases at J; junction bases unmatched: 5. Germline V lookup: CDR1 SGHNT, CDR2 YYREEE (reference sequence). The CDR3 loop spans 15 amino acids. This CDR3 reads CASSLASRGRYGYTF. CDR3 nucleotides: TGTGCCAGCAGCTTGGCTTCCAGGGGGCGCTATGGCTACACCTTC. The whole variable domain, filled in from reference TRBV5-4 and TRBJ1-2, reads ETGVTQSPTHLIKTRGQQVTLRCSSQSGHNTVSWYQQALGQGPQFIFQYYREEENGRGNFPPRFSGLQFPNYSSELNVNALELDDSALYLCASSLASRGRYGYTFGSGTRLTVV.

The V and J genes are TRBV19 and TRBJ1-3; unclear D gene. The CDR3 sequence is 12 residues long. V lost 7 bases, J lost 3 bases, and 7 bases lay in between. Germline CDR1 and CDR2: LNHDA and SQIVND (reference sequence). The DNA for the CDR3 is TGTGCCAGTACCACGGTTGGAAACACCATATATTTT. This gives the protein CASTTVGNTIYF.

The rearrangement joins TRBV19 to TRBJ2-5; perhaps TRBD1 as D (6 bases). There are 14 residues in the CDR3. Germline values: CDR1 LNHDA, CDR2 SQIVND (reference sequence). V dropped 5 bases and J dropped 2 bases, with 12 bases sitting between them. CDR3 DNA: TGTGCCAGTAGTGTCGACAGGCGGCAAGAGACCCAGTACTTC. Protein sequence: CASSVDRRQETQYF.